These 21 T cell receptor beta chains came from one sample sequenced in a study of T cell responses to AZD1222 COVID-19 vaccine. TCRdb's table, derived via immunoSEQ multiplex PCR, lists solely in-frame clones and lacks some. The sample consists of about 200,000 clones, roughly 90% of them appearing once. This sample comprised peripheral blood, obtained 28 days after the second AZD1222 dose. These receptors all stem from an adult who received the AZD1222 COVID-19 vaccine.

The chain uses TRBV9 and TRBJ1-1; D uncertain. CDR1 and CDR2 from the germline V gene are SGDLS and YYNGEE. V was pared by 4 bases and J by 0 bases, with 13 bases between. This CDR3 spans 15 amino acids. CDR3 DNA: TGTGCCAGCAGCCCCTCACCAAGGGTGAACACTGAAGCTTTCTTT. As protein: CASSPSPRVNTEAFF.

The V gene is TRBV28, the J gene TRBJ2-5; 10 bases are shared with TRBD2. V lost 4 bases, J lost 5 bases, and 13 bases stayed unmatched. From germline, CDR1 is MDHEN and CDR2 SYDVKM. The CDR3 has 17 residues. The CDR3 DNA reads as TGTGCCAGCAGTTCCCTTGGTCTAGCGGGAGTACGGGAGACCCAGTACTTC. This codes for CASSSLGLAGVRETQYF. The full variable domain, rest sourced from reference TRBV28 and TRBJ2-5, is DVKVTQSSRYLVKRTGEKVFLECVQDMDHENMFWYRQDPGLGLRLIYFSYDVKMKEKGDIPEGYSVSREKKERFSLILESASTNQTSMYLCASSSLGLAGVRETQYFGPGTRLLVL.

The chain combines TRBV7-2 with TRBJ2-1, with 11 bases matching TRBD2. Trimming removed 5 bases from V and 3 bases from J; junction bases left unmatched: 3. Germline-derived CDR1 and CDR2 are SGHTA and FQGNSA. This CDR3 region has 15 residues. The CDR3 nucleotides read TGTGCCAGCAGCCACACTAGCGGGAGCTACAATGAGCAGTTCTTC. Translated, it gives CASSHTSGSYNEQFF.

This clone was observed a handful of times. This chain connects TRBV28 to TRBJ2-7; D gene uncertain. There are 12 residues in the CDR3. In germline, CDR1 is MDHEN, CDR2 SYDVKM. The V and J ends lost 8 bases and 6 bases respectively, with 14 bases between them. For the CDR3, the DNA is TGTGCCAGCCTTTCTGGTAGGAGCGAGCAGTACTTC. It translates to CASLSGRSEQYF.

This CDR3 reads CASSSPDRGNSPLHF. CDR3 in DNA: TGTGCCAGCAGCTCGCCGGACAGGGGAAATTCACCCCTCCACTTT. This chain joins TRBV9 and TRBJ1-6; 9 bases map to TRBD1. Germline V gene sequence: CDR1 SGDLS, CDR2 YYNGEE. V shed 4 bases and J 7 bases; nucleotides not matched to a gene: 6. The CDR3 sequence is 15 residues long.

This chain links TRBV7-9 with TRBJ2-7, with 10 nucleotides matching TRBD1. The CDR3 has 18 amino acids. V shed 4 bases, J shed 0 bases, and the junction held 12 bases outside the gene matches. Germline V lookup: CDR1 SEHNR, CDR2 FQNEAQ (reference sequence). The chain's CDR3 is CASSSVPGQGKGSYEQYF. The CDR3 DNA reads TGTGCCAGCAGCTCCGTCCCGGGACAGGGGAAGGGCTCCTACGAGCAGTACTTC.

The rearrangement uses TRBV7-9 and TRBJ2-3; D not certain. Germline CDR1 SEHNR, CDR2 FQNEAQ (reference sequence). Trimming removed 1 base from V and 3 bases from J, with 5 bases in between. This CDR3 region has 13 residues. For the CDR3, the DNA is TGTGCCAGCAGCTTAGGGGCGACAGATACGCAGTATTTT. As protein: CASSLGATDTQYF.

The chain uses TRBV10-3 and TRBJ2-1; D is undetermined. The CDR3 extends over 13 amino acids. Between the trimmed V and J ends, which lost 2 bases and 6 bases, there was a span of 8 bases. Germline CDR1 and CDR2: ENHRY and SYGVKD. CDR3: CAISEDRTNEQFF. The CDR3 DNA reads TGTGCCATCAGTGAGGACCGAACCAATGAGCAGTTCTTC.

As regards this clone: At one end the junction does not follow the germline gene, possibly because of a read error. The chain uses TRBV7-7 and TRBJ1-5; 7 bases match TRBD1. Germline V gene data show CDR1 as SSHAT and CDR2 as FNYEAQ (reference sequence). The CDR3 totals 13 residues. This CDR3 is CASSVQQGQPQHF. The CDR3 DNA follows: TGTGCTAGCAGCGTTCAACAGGGGCAGCCCCAGCATTTT. The full variable domain, its missing parts supplied by reference TRBV7-7 and TRBJ1-5, is GAGVSQSPRYKVTKRGQDVTLRCDPISSHATLYWYQQALGQGPEFLTYFNYEAQPDKSGLPSDRFSAERPEGSISTLTIQRTEQRDSAMYRCASSVQQGQPQHFGDGTRLSIL.

The J gene is TRBJ1-1, the V gene TRBV19; perhaps TRBD1 as D (5 bases). This CDR3 contains 14 residues. The germline V gene encodes CDR1 LNHDA and CDR2 SQIVND (reference sequence). Trimming pared 3 bases from V and 3 bases from J, leaving 11 bases between. In DNA, the CDR3 is TGTGCCAGTAGTATTCACGGGGGGTACACTGAAGCTTTCTTT. Protein product: CASSIHGGYTEAFF.

This chain connects TRBV27 to TRBJ1-1; D is ambiguous. Germline V gene sequence: CDR1 MNHEY, CDR2 SMNVEV (reference sequence). V lost 6 bases and J lost 1, with 21 bases in between. The CDR3 extends over 17 amino acids. DNA for the CDR3: TGTGCCAGCAGGGTGAGAGGGAACGCGGGAGGGAACACTGAAGCTTTCTTT. This codes for CASRVRGNAGGNTEAFF.

The rearrangement joins TRBV28 to TRBJ2-7, with 10 bases aligning to TRBD2. This CDR3 comprises 17 residues. With V trimmed by 2 bases and J by 4 bases, 11 bases remained unmatched. Germline assignment: CDR1 MDHEN and CDR2 SYDVKM. This CDR3 is CASSLKTLASGSYEQYF. CDR3 in DNA: TGTGCCAGCAGTTTAAAAACCTTGGCTAGCGGGAGTTACGAGCAGTACTTC. Full variable domain (missing parts from reference TRBV28 and TRBJ2-7): DVKVTQSSRYLVKRTGEKVFLECVQDMDHENMFWYRQDPGLGLRLIYFSYDVKMKEKGDIPEGYSVSREKKERFSLILESASTNQTSMYLCASSLKTLASGSYEQYFGPGTRLTVT.

The genes are TRBV11-2 and TRBJ2-3, with 9 bases fitting TRBD1. The CDR3 totals 17 residues. Per germline, CDR1 SGHAT and CDR2 FQNNGV. The J segment lost 13 bases and the V segment lost 4 bases, leaving 21 bases of the junction unmatched. CDR3 region: CASSSPITLIAGTGKYF. CDR3 bases: TGTGCCAGCAGCTCACCCATAACGTTAATAGCCGGGACAGGGAAGTATTTT. Filled out from reference TRBV11-2 and TRBJ2-3, the complete variable domain reads EAGVAQSPRYKIIEKRQSVAFWCNPISGHATLYWYQQILGQGPKLLIQFQNNGVVDDSQLPKDRFSAERLKGVDSTLKIQPAKLEDSAVYLCASSSPITLIAGTGKYFGPGTRLTVL.

This chain uses TRBV9 with TRBJ2-7; D is undetermined. The CDR3 loop spans 15 amino acids. The ends were cut back, 2 bases at V and 4 bases at J, with 16 bases in the middle. Germline CDR1 is SGDLS and CDR2 is YYNGEE. The CDR3 bases are TGTGCCAGCAGCGTCCGACTCCGGAGAGCGTACGAGCAGTACTTC. Translated: CASSVRLRRAYEQYF.

The chain combines TRBV10-2 with TRBJ1-4, with D possibly TRBD1 on 5 matching bases. Germline CDR1 WSHSY, CDR2 SAAADI. V was trimmed by 8 bases and J by 6 bases, leaving 13 bases between them. The CDR3 sequence is 13 residues long. The chain's CDR3 is CASGGQGDEKLFF. In nucleotides, the CDR3 is TGCGCCAGCGGTGGGCAGGGTGATGAAAAACTGTTTTTT.

The chain employs TRBV12-3 or TRBV12-4 and TRBJ1-2; possible D gene TRBD1, 5 bases. The CDR3 is 12 residues long. V was pared by 5 bases and J by 8 bases, with 12 bases between. The CDR3, as DNA: TGTGCCAGCAGTGGGACGTCCCAAGGCTACACCTTC. Translating gives CASSGTSQGYTF.

The sample holds one count of this clone. The chain carries TRBV6-4 and TRBJ1-4; a possible D gene is TRBD1 (5 bases). Trimming pared 8 bases from V and 3 bases from J, leaving 10 bases between. The CDR3 totals 13 residues. CDR1 is MRHNA, CDR2 SNTAGT, per germline. CDR3: CASSRGANEKLFF. The CDR3 bases are TGTGCCAGCTCAAGAGGGGCTAATGAAAAACTGTTTTTT.

This chain connects TRBV28 to TRBJ1-5, with D unresolved. This CDR3 contains 16 residues. Germline V gene lookup returns CDR1 MDHEN and CDR2 SYDVKM. V was cut by 6 bases and J by 3 bases, with 18 bases left in between. CDR3 DNA: TGTGCCAGCAGAGTTCCCGGGAGGGTCTCCAATCAGCCCCAGCATTTT. Translation gives CASRVPGRVSNQPQHF.

This sequence joins TRBV7-2 and TRBJ2-7; 7 nucleotides align to TRBD2. Germline V CDR1 and CDR2: SGHTA, FQGNSA. This CDR3 is 15 amino acids long. With 3 bases clipped from V and 0 bases from J, the junction kept 5 bases outside the gene matches. Here the CDR3 DNA reads TGTGCCAGCAGCTTCACCGGGACTACCTCCTACGAGCAGTACTTC. This codes for CASSFTGTTSYEQYF.

The rearrangement joins TRBV28 to TRBJ2-1; D is possibly TRBD2 (6 bases). Germline loops: CDR1 MDHEN, CDR2 SYDVKM. Deletions cut 3 bases from V and 9 bases from J, with 15 bases between. This CDR3 spans 14 amino acids. In DNA form, the CDR3 reads TGTGCCAGCAGTTTCCGGGGGATGGCCGTTGAGCAGTTCTTC. It translates to CASSFRGMAVEQFF. Full variable domain (rest looked up from reference TRBV28 and TRBJ2-1): DVKVTQSSRYLVKRTGEKVFLECVQDMDHENMFWYRQDPGLGLRLIYFSYDVKMKEKGDIPEGYSVSREKKERFSLILESASTNQTSMYLCASSFRGMAVEQFFGPGTRLTVL.

The chain carries TRBV10-3 and TRBJ1-5; D remains unclear. V lost 3 bases to trimming and J lost 0 bases, with 12 bases between them. From germline, CDR1 is ENHRY and CDR2 SYGVKD. The CDR3 runs to 16 residues. CDR3 region: CAISDGSIYSNQPQHF. The DNA for the CDR3 is TGTGCCATCAGTGATGGCAGCATTTATAGCAATCAGCCCCAGCATTTT.